Following are 6 T cell receptor beta chains from one sample sequenced in a study of T-cell memory formation after mild COVID-19. A single record per CDR3 protein comes from TCRdb applying MiXCR to the 5' RACE reads. The repertoire consists of about 180,000 distinct CDR3 sequences, with 15% to 20% occurring once and the leading ten covering 2% to 2.5%. Sequences were obtained from PBMCs or a T cell subset sorted from them (not recorded which). These receptors all come from an adult woman who had mild COVID-19 (a few samples of this study predate the infection). Cell type and time point are not known.

This clonotype was picked up many times. J is TRBJ2-7 and V is TRBV7-9; 7 bases match TRBD1. The length of the CDR3 is 15 residues. The ends lost 5 bases at V and 2 bases at J; junction bases unmatched: 9. Per germline, CDR1 SEHNR and CDR2 FQNEAQ (reference sequence). The CDR3 nucleotides are TGTGCCAGCAGCGCACTCGACAGGGACACCTACGAGCAGTACTTC. Its protein is CASSALDRDTYEQYF.

The chain is built from TRBV12-3 or TRBV12-4 and TRBJ2-4; 7 bases are shared with TRBD1. The CDR3 is made up of 15 amino acids. V lost 5 bases and J lost 6; bases outside the gene matches: 10. This CDR3 is CASSRDTGVGNIQYF. The CDR3 nucleotides are TGTGCCAGCAGTCGAGATACAGGGGTGGGAAACATTCAGTACTTC.

The rearrangement links TRBV20-1 to TRBJ1-6, with D hard to call. V lost 3 bases and J 5 bases, leaving 11 bases between the germline ends. Germline CDR1 is DFQATT and CDR2 is SNEGSKA (reference sequence). This CDR3 has 14 amino acids. In nucleotides, the CDR3 is TGCAGTGCTAGTAAGGGCAACCATAATTCACCCCTCCACTTT. It yields the protein CSASKGNHNSPLHF.

The chain couples TRBV20-1 to TRBJ2-7; 7 nucleotides align to TRBD1. With V trimmed by 3 bases and J by 0 bases, 2 bases remained unmatched. This CDR3 contains 13 residues. CDR1 is DFQATT, CDR2 SNEGSKA, per germline (reference sequence). The CDR3 loop reads CSARGQISYEQYF. CDR3 DNA sequence: TGCAGTGCTAGGGGACAGATCTCCTACGAGCAGTACTTC.

This clonotype was picked up a small number of times. The rearrangement links TRBV7-2 to TRBJ2-5; unclear D gene. Per the germline V gene, CDR1 is SGHTA and CDR2 is FQGNSA. The CDR3 runs to 12 residues. Trimming cost V 8 bases and J 3 bases, with 10 bases left between them. The CDR3 DNA is TGTGCCAGCCGGACGCAAAAAGAGACCCAGTACTTC. Its protein product is CASRTQKETQYF. Full variable domain (outside the CDR3, taken from reference TRBV7-2 and TRBJ2-5): GAGVSQSPSNKVTEKGKDVELRCDPISGHTALYWYRQSLGQGLEFLIYFQGNSAPDKSGLPSDRFSAERTGGSVSTLTIQRTQQEDSAVYLCASRTQKETQYFGPGTRLLVL.

The chain links TRBV7-9 to TRBJ2-3, with D possibly called TRBD1 or TRBD2 (5 bases each). Germline V CDR1 and CDR2: SEHNR, FQNEAQ (reference sequence). The CDR3 is 14 amino acids. Trimming took off 6 bases at V and 3 bases at J, with 13 bases between the two ends. The CDR3, as DNA: TGTGCCAGCAGTCACGAGGGGATGACAGATACGCAGTATTTT. Protein product: CASSHEGMTDTQYF.